The T cell receptor beta chain described here comes from a study of T cell repertoires in cytomegalovirus infection. Study information: CMV infection together with matching HLA type was indicated by public TCR beta signatures. The study's findings and limits: What dominated the ex vivo response were HLA-C-restricted CMV-specific TCR beta clonotypes. Cumulative frequency of public TCR beta families picked out carriers of CMV plus the relevant HLA.

From germline, CDR1 is MNHEY and CDR2 SVGEGT. CDR3 length: 18 residues. V lost 2 bases, J lost 3 bases, and 6 bases stayed unmatched. Of note for this clonotype: The antigen is unknown.

Each CDR3 protein gets one entry after TCRdb re-called the reads with MiXCR. The sample yields a few hundred thousand distinct CDR3 sequences, about a sixth seen once. This sequence originates from a human donor in good health (CMV status not recorded). Some clones in this sample may be carry-over from other donors' samples. The rearrangement uses TRBV6-2 or TRBV6-3 and TRBJ2-1, with 14 bases lining up with TRBD2. The sequencing sample was made of PBMCs. Written as DNA, the CDR3 is TGTGCCAGCAGTTACCCCCTGGGACTAGCGGGAGACTACAATGAGCAGTTCTTC. Translating it yields CASSYPLGLAGDYNEQFF.